A selection of T cell receptor beta chains follows, all from one sample in a study of blood T cell repertoires in COVID-19. Assay used: immunoSEQ multiplex PCR; TCRdb lists only in-frame clones, some missing. The profile shows 150,000 to 180,000 clones, roughly 71% of them singletons. Sequencing input: peripheral blood. These receptors were collected from a woman older than 75 with acute or convalescent COVID-19. Both conserved end residues are part of each CDR3. A D gene is named only where the DNA matches it firmly. For some rows the clone size is stated as once, few or many, or as a class when expanded; others skip it.

V gene: TRBV12-3/TRBV12-4
clone size: -
J gene: TRBJ1-2
D gene: -
CDR3 protein: CASSLEGSSGYTF
CDR3 DNA: TGTGCCAGCAGTTTAGAGGGGTCGTCTGGCTACACCTTC

V gene: TRBV24-1
clone size: -
J gene: TRBJ2-7
D gene: -
CDR3 protein: CATRPAPRENSYEQYF
CDR3 DNA: TGTGCCACCAGACCGGCCCCAAGGGAGAACTCCTACGAGCAGTACTTC

V gene: TRBV30
clone size: -
J gene: TRBJ2-7
D gene: -
CDR3 protein: CAWSLGTGEQYF
CDR3 DNA: TGTGCCTGGAGTTTAGGGACTGGCGAGCAGTACTTC

V gene: TRBV5-1
clone size: -
J gene: TRBJ2-5
D gene: -
CDR3 protein: CASSSQGRGEETQYF
CDR3 DNA: TGCGCCAGCAGCTCCCAAGGGAGGGGGGAAGAGACCCAGTACTTC

V gene: TRBV3-1/TRBV3-2
clone size: -
J gene: TRBJ2-5
D gene: TRBD2
CDR3 protein: CASSRGSLAGLETQYF
CDR3 DNA: TGTGCCAGCAGCCGAGGTTCACTAGCGGGGCTAGAGACCCAGTACTTC

V gene: TRBV5-1
clone size: few
J gene: TRBJ1-2
D gene: -
CDR3 protein: CASSREQATTGGYTF
CDR3 DNA: TGCGCCAGCAGCCGAGAGCAGGCGACAACCGGTGGCTACACCTTC

V gene: TRBV9
clone size: once
J gene: TRBJ2-7
D gene: TRBD1
CDR3 protein: CASSVAGTGLSGQYF
CDR3 DNA: TGTGCCAGCAGCGTAGCCGGGACAGGATTGTCGGGGCAGTACTTC

V gene: TRBV6-2/TRBV6-3
clone size: -
J gene: TRBJ1-1
D gene: TRBD1
CDR3 protein: CASSGQGARPTEAFF
CDR3 DNA: TGTGCCAGCAGTGGACAGGGGGCGAGGCCCACTGAAGCTTTCTTT

V gene: TRBV11-2
clone size: once
J gene: TRBJ2-1
D gene: -
CDR3 protein: CASSLGQGPYNEQFF
CDR3 DNA: TGTGCCAGCAGCTTAGGTCAGGGTCCTTACAATGAGCAGTTCTTC

V gene: TRBV6-1
clone size: -
J gene: TRBJ1-6
D gene: -
CDR3 protein: CASSEMGVGFSPLHF
CDR3 DNA: TGTGCCAGCAGTGAAATGGGAGTGGGGTTTTCACCCCTCCACTTT

V gene: TRBV10-3
clone size: -
J gene: TRBJ2-7
D gene: TRBD2
CDR3 protein: CAIRLAGEGNEQYF
CDR3 DNA: TGTGCCATCAGATTAGCGGGAGAAGGTAACGAGCAGTACTTC

V gene: TRBV30
clone size: -
J gene: TRBJ2-6
D gene: -
CDR3 protein: CAWEQGPASGANVLTF
CDR3 DNA: TGTGCCTGGGAACAGGGTCCTGCCTCTGGGGCCAACGTCCTGACTTTC

V gene: TRBV5-1
clone size: -
J gene: TRBJ1-1
D gene: TRBD1
CDR3 protein: CASSLTQSGGTEAFF
CDR3 DNA: TGCGCCAGCAGCCTAACGCAATCAGGGGGCACTGAAGCTTTCTTT

V gene: TRBV29-1
clone size: -
J gene: TRBJ1-2
D gene: -
CDR3 protein: CSVETQHYGYTF
CDR3 DNA: TGCAGCGTTGAAACACAGCACTATGGCTACACCTTC

V gene: TRBV2
clone size: -
J gene: TRBJ2-2
D gene: -
CDR3 protein: CASQTQASPGELFF
CDR3 DNA: TGTGCCAGTCAGACGCAGGCTTCCCCCGGGGAGCTGTTTTTT

V gene: TRBV30
clone size: -
J gene: TRBJ1-1
D gene: -
CDR3 protein: CAWSLQGTEAFF
CDR3 DNA: TGTGCCTGGAGCTTGCAGGGGACTGAAGCTTTCTTT

V gene: TRBV5-4
clone size: -
J gene: TRBJ1-2
D gene: TRBD1
CDR3 protein: CASSFRSDRVGDGYTF
CDR3 DNA: TGTGCCAGCAGCTTCAGGTCGGACAGGGTTGGTGATGGCTACACCTTC

V gene: TRBV9
clone size: -
J gene: TRBJ1-6
D gene: -
CDR3 protein: CASSAVGGFSSPLHF
CDR3 DNA: TGTGCCAGCAGCGCCGTAGGGGGTTTTTCTTCACCCCTCCACTTT

V gene: TRBV11-2
clone size: few
J gene: TRBJ2-2
D gene: TRBD1
CDR3 protein: CASSPGQGRSGELFF
CDR3 DNA: TGTGCCAGCAGCCCCGGACAGGGTCGTTCCGGGGAGCTGTTTTTT

V gene: TRBV7-2
clone size: -
J gene: TRBJ1-2
D gene: TRBD1
CDR3 protein: CASRASGTGLGYTF
CDR3 DNA: TGTGCCAGCAGGGCTTCCGGGACAGGGTTGGGCTACACCTTC

V gene: TRBV19
clone size: -
J gene: TRBJ1-1
D gene: -
CDR3 protein: CASSIGGLGTEAFF
CDR3 DNA: TGTGCCAGTAGCATAGGAGGGCTGGGCACTGAAGCTTTCTTT

V gene: TRBV18
clone size: -
J gene: TRBJ1-1
D gene: TRBD1
CDR3 protein: CASSQRQGNDDTEAFF
CDR3 DNA: TGTGCCAGCTCACAGAGACAGGGGAATGACGACACTGAAGCTTTCTTT